This T cell receptor beta chain stems from a study of blood T cell repertoires in COVID-19. Background on the study: Nucleic acid was either cDNA or gDNA, and it came from T cells, B-cell-depleted T cells, or PBMCs.

The CDR3 is made up of 14 amino acids. The germline V gene encodes CDR1 MGHRA and CDR2 YSYEKL. Between the trimmed V and J ends, which lost 3 bases and 2 bases, there was a span of 8 bases. TCRdb's copy holds only in-frame clones and misses some; the assay was immunoSEQ multiplex PCR. Counted here are approximately 85,000 clones, about 82% occurring once; the ten biggest clones make up 12%. The sequence came from an older woman with active or convalescent COVID-19. Material: peripheral blood. The chain couples TRBV4-1 to TRBJ2-4, with D possibly being TRBD2 (5 bases). CDR3 protein: CASSQPGTKNIQYF. In nucleotides, the CDR3 is TGCGCCAGCAGCCAGCCGGGAACCAAAAACATTCAGTACTTC.